What follows are 9 T cell receptor beta chains derived from one specimen sequenced in a study of beta chain features in type 1 diabetes. The entirety of the isolated RNA underwent reverse transcription, so expressed TCRB transcripts were sequenced. Profiled with immunoSEQ multiplex PCR; TCRdb holds only in-frame clones, not every one. The sample includes about 350,000 clones, 20% seen only once; the top ten take 0.044%. Sequencing used naive CD4+ T cells from blood. Receptor source: a woman under 30 in good health.

This chain connects TRBV13 to TRBJ2-1; 8 nucleotides align to TRBD2. Germline loops: CDR1 PRHDT, CDR2 FYEKMQ (reference sequence). The CDR3 runs to 18 residues. Trimming cost V 5 bases and J 0 bases; bases outside gene matches: 12. The CDR3 region is CASSEIVSGGPSYNEQFF. The CDR3 DNA is TGTGCCAGCAGCGAGATCGTAAGCGGGGGACCCTCCTACAATGAGCAGTTCTTC.

The rearrangement joins TRBV30 to TRBJ1-1; D is unresolved. Trimming cost V 3 bases and J 3 bases, with 14 bases left between them. Germline V gives CDR1 GTSNPN, CDR2 SVGIG (reference sequence). CDR3 size: 14 residues. CDR3 DNA: TGTGCCTGGAGGAGAGGGCGCCTGGACACTGAAGCTTTCTTT. Its protein product is CAWRRGRLDTEAFF.

This clone was counted only a few times. The genes are TRBV7-9 and TRBJ1-2; D perhaps matches TRBD1 (6 bases). This CDR3 contains 13 residues. Germline values: CDR1 SEHNR, CDR2 FQNEAQ (reference sequence). The ends were cut back, 0 bases at V and 6 bases at J, with 8 bases in the middle. This CDR3 reads CASSLAGGDGYTF. CDR3 bases: TGTGCCAGCAGCTTAGCTGGGGGCGATGGCTACACCTTC.

There are a few counts of this clone. This chain joins TRBV7-9 and TRBJ2-5; 11 bases line up with TRBD1. The trim removed 5 bases at V and 5 bases at J, leaving 10 bases unmatched. In germline, CDR1 is SEHNR, CDR2 FQNEAQ (reference sequence). The CDR3 runs to 16 residues. The CDR3 sequence: CASSPGQGASRETQYF. Here the CDR3 DNA reads TGTGCCAGCAGCCCCGGACAGGGGGCGAGTAGGGAGACCCAGTACTTC.

This clone was found a few times. This chain uses TRBV5-4 with TRBJ1-2, with TRBD1 matching 9 bases. This CDR3 contains 14 residues. The germline V gene encodes CDR1 SGHNT and CDR2 YYREEE (reference sequence). Germline trimming cut 1 base from V and 8 bases from J; bases unmatched to any gene: 6. CDR3 coding DNA: TGTGCCAGCAGCTTGAACAGGGGGCGGTTAGGCTACACCTTC. Residues: CASSLNRGRLGYTF.

The chain uses TRBV5-1 and TRBJ1-2; 7 nucleotides match TRBD1. The CDR3 is 14 amino acids. Germline loops: CDR1 SGHRS, CDR2 YFSETQ. V lost 6 bases and J lost 6; bases outside the gene matches: 11. The DNA of the CDR3 is TGCGCCAGCACCCGGTATGGAGGGGGCGATGGCTACACCTTC. Translated: CASTRYGGGDGYTF.

The CDR3 spells CASGPPVYNEQFF. In DNA, the CDR3 is TGTGCCAGCGGGCCACCCGTATACAATGAGCAGTTCTTC. This sequence joins TRBV25-1 and TRBJ2-1; D remains ambiguous. Germline values: CDR1 MGHDK, CDR2 SYGVNS. This CDR3 contains 13 residues. V dropped 8 bases and J dropped 4 bases, with 12 bases sitting between them.

The rearrangement joins TRBV4-2 to TRBJ2-5, with 10 bases lining up with TRBD2. Germline V CDR1 and CDR2: LGHNA, YNFKEQ. The V and J ends lost 0 bases and 5 bases, in that order; junction bases with no gene match: 9. CDR3 length equals 17 residues. This CDR3 is CASSQDALAGAGETQYF. The CDR3 coding sequence is TGTGCCAGCAGCCAAGATGCGCTAGCGGGGGCTGGGGAGACCCAGTACTTC.

J is TRBJ2-7 and V is TRBV6-5; 10 bases map to TRBD1. The CDR3 contains 14 residues. With V trimmed by 4 bases and J by 5 bases, 5 bases remained unmatched. Germline V gives CDR1 MNHEY, CDR2 SVGAGI. CDR3 DNA: TGTGCCAGCAGTTGGGGACAGGGGAATAACGAGCAGTACTTC. This sequence encodes CASSWGQGNNEQYF.